What follows are 21 T cell receptor beta chains derived from one specimen sequenced in a study of T cell responses to AZD1222 COVID-19 vaccine. The method was immunoSEQ multiplex PCR; TCRdb's version includes in-frame clones alone and lacks a portion of them. The data contain about 53,000 clones, roughly 83% of them singletons. Sequencing used peripheral blood, obtained on day 0 of AZD1222 vaccination. The receptors stem from an adult in good health.

V is TRBV27 and J is TRBJ2-3; 7 nucleotides align to TRBD2. After removal of 6 bases from V and 6 bases from J, the junction contained 15 bases not matched to a gene. The CDR3 loop spans 16 amino acids. Germline CDR1 MNHEY, CDR2 SMNVEV (reference sequence). The CDR3 bases are TGTGCCAGCAGCTTGACTCGGATCCCAGCGGGGGATACGCAGTATTTT. Translating gives CASSLTRIPAGDTQYF.

This clone was found once. The chain joins TRBV7-8 to TRBJ1-6; D unresolved. Trimming removed 5 bases from V and 0 bases from J, with 5 bases in between. The CDR3 sequence is 14 residues long. CDR1 SGHVS and CDR2 FQNEAQ come from the germline V gene. CDR3 in DNA: TGTGCCAGCAGCCTCTCCTCCTATAATTCACCCCTCCACTTT. Protein sequence: CASSLSSYNSPLHF.

The rearrangement joins TRBV7-9 to TRBJ2-5; 15 bases match TRBD2. The CDR3 runs 17 residues. The J segment lost 5 bases and the V segment lost 4 bases, leaving 8 bases of the junction unmatched. The germline V gene encodes CDR1 SEHNR and CDR2 FQNEAQ (reference sequence). Here the CDR3 DNA reads TGTGCCAGCAGCTCGGGACTAGCGGGAGGCAAGTCGGAGACCCAGTACTTC. Translation gives CASSSGLAGGKSETQYF.

This chain connects TRBV30 to TRBJ1-3; D remains unclear. Between the trimmed V and J ends, which lost 0 bases and 3 bases, there was a span of 6 bases. The CDR3 consists of 13 residues. Germline V lookup: CDR1 GTSNPN, CDR2 SVGIG (reference sequence). In DNA form, the CDR3 reads TGTGCCTGGAGTGTTGGGGTTGGAAACACCATATATTTT. It is translated as CAWSVGVGNTIYF.

The V gene is TRBV5-1, the J gene TRBJ1-3, with 9 nucleotides matching TRBD1. CDR3 length: 18 residues. Germline assignment: CDR1 SGHRS and CDR2 YFSETQ. Germline trimming cut 4 bases from V and 2 bases from J; bases unmatched to any gene: 13. CDR3 sequence (DNA): TGCGCCAGCAGCGGGGCCGGGACAGGGCCACGAACTGGAAACACCATATATTTT. Translated: CASSGAGTGPRTGNTIYF.

This rearrangement joins TRBV29-1 to TRBJ2-7; D gene uncertain. Germline CDR1 and CDR2: SQVTM and ANQGSEA. Between the trimmed V and J ends, which lost 7 bases and 5 bases, there was a span of 21 bases. CDR3 length equals 14 residues. CDR3: CSAVEGNGSHEQYF. The CDR3, as DNA: TGCAGCGCCGTCGAAGGGAACGGCAGCCACGAGCAGTACTTC.

CDR3 amino acids: CASSYAGTSLYNEQFF. The CDR3 nucleotides read TGTGCCAGCAGCTATGCCGGGACTAGCCTCTACAATGAGCAGTTCTTC. This chain connects TRBV11-2 to TRBJ2-1; TRBD2 matches at 9 bases. The germline CDR1 and CDR2 sequences are SGHAT and FQNNGV. The CDR3 loop spans 16 amino acids. The V gene end was trimmed by 4 bases and the J gene end by 3 bases; junction bases not matched to a gene: 7.

V usage is TRBV29-1 and J usage is TRBJ2-3, with TRBD1 matching over 10 bases. Germline loops: CDR1 SQVTM, CDR2 ANQGSEA. Trimming took 7 bases from V and 3 from J; bases not matched to a gene: 10. This CDR3 is built from 15 residues. The CDR3 bases are TGCAGCGCTGACTCGGGACAGGGGTGGACAGATACGCAGTATTTT. It yields the protein CSADSGQGWTDTQYF.

This chain connects TRBV7-6 to TRBJ1-2; TRBD1 aligns across 8 bases. Trimming at V came to 5 bases and at J to 6 bases, leaving 11 bases not matched to a gene. The germline V gene has CDR1 SGHVS and CDR2 FNYEAQ. This CDR3 contains 15 residues. This CDR3 is CASSTSPGTGDGYTF. Written as DNA, the CDR3 is TGTGCCAGCAGCACTAGTCCAGGGACAGGCGATGGCTACACCTTC.

The chain uses TRBV5-1 and TRBJ2-6; unclear D gene. V gave up 4 bases and J gave up 0 bases, with 17 bases separating them. CDR3 length: 18 amino acids. CDR1 and CDR2 from the germline V gene are SGHRS and YFSETQ. CDR3 in amino acids: CASSPGRPYLSGANVLTF. In DNA, the CDR3 is TGCGCCAGCAGCCCCGGTCGGCCGTACCTCTCTGGGGCCAACGTCCTGACTTTC.

J is TRBJ2-2 and V is TRBV9; 7 bases match TRBD1. Germline V gives CDR1 SGDLS, CDR2 YYNGEE. The CDR3 has 15 amino acids. The trim removed 5 bases at V and 1 base at J, leaving 5 bases unmatched. The CDR3 reads CASRAGGVNTGELFF. The CDR3 coding sequence is TGTGCCAGCAGAGCAGGGGGAGTGAACACCGGGGAGCTGTTTTTT.

The chain combines TRBV5-4 with TRBJ2-1, with D hard to call. V lost 4 bases, J lost 15 bases, and 17 bases lay in between. Germline values: CDR1 SGHNT, CDR2 YYREEE (reference sequence). The CDR3 contains 12 residues. The CDR3 sequence: CASSPQEESWFF. The CDR3, as DNA: TGTGCCAGCAGCCCCCAAGAAGAGTCCTGGTTCTTC.

J is TRBJ2-5 and V is TRBV7-2; D gene unclear. Germline assignment: CDR1 SGHTA and CDR2 FQGNSA. This CDR3 comprises 15 residues. V shed 4 bases and J shed 1 base, with 13 bases lying between them. The DNA of the CDR3 is TGTGCCAGCAGCTCAAAAATGGGAATCCAAGAGACCCAGTACTTC. It yields the protein CASSSKMGIQETQYF.

Here the CDR3 DNA reads TGTGCCAGTAGTGGGGGTGGGGACACTGAAGCTTTCTTT. It encodes CASSGGGDTEAFF. The rearrangement uses TRBV19 and TRBJ1-1; TRBD1 is a possible D gene (5 bases). CDR3 length: 13 amino acids. Germline V gives CDR1 LNHDA, CDR2 SQIVND (reference sequence). With 5 bases removed from V and 3 bases from J, the gap between germline ends came to 10 bases.

The V and J genes are TRBV7-2 and TRBJ2-1; the D gene is possibly TRBD2 (6 bases). V dropped 1 base and J dropped 0 bases, with 10 bases sitting between them. This CDR3 is 16 amino acids long. In germline, CDR1 is SGHTA, CDR2 FQGNSA. The CDR3 spells CASSLGTGSSYNEQFF. CDR3 DNA sequence: TGTGCCAGCAGCTTAGGAACCGGGAGCTCCTACAATGAGCAGTTCTTC.

As for this clone: The identical CDR3 is also encoded by other nucleotide sequences in the sample. The V call is TRBV7-8, the J call TRBJ1-1; D gene ambiguous. Trimming stripped 5 bases from V and 0 bases from J, with 7 bases between. This CDR3 has 13 residues. CDR1 is SGHVS, CDR2 FQNEAQ, per germline. DNA of the CDR3: TGTGCCAGCAGCCCCAGGTTGAACACTGAAGCTTTCTTT. Its protein is CASSPRLNTEAFF.

J is TRBJ1-5 and V is TRBV6-5; the D is unclear. CDR3 length: 13 amino acids. Germline V lookup: CDR1 MNHEY, CDR2 SVGAGI. V shed 6 bases and J shed 0 bases, with 6 bases lying between them. The CDR3 coding sequence is TGTGCCAGCAGGGCGAATAGCAATCAGCCCCAGCATTTT. Its protein is CASRANSNQPQHF.

The chain couples TRBV27 to TRBJ2-5; 8 nucleotides align to TRBD1. With V trimmed by 8 bases and J by 2 bases, 4 bases remained unmatched. CDR1 is MNHEY and CDR2 is SMNVEV in the germline V gene (reference sequence). This CDR3 has 13 residues. In DNA form, the CDR3 reads TGTGCCAGCGGCAGGACAGGGCAAGAGACCCAGTACTTC. Protein sequence: CASGRTGQETQYF.

The chain joins TRBV7-2 to TRBJ1-5; no reliable D call. The germline gives CDR1 SGHTA, CDR2 FQGNSA. V gave up 5 bases and J gave up 3 bases, with 5 bases separating them. The CDR3 is 12 residues long. CDR3 DNA sequence: TGTGCCAGCAGCCAGTACAATCAGCCCCAGCATTTT. It codes for CASSQYNQPQHF.

The chain recombines TRBV19 with TRBJ1-2, with D tentatively TRBD1 (5 bases). The CDR3 loop spans 14 amino acids. Per germline, CDR1 LNHDA and CDR2 SQIVND (reference sequence). Trimming removed 3 bases at V and 5 bases at J, with 13 bases between. The CDR3 nucleotides are TGTGCCAGTAGTATTGCCAGGCGGGGGTATGGCTACACCTTC. It encodes CASSIARRGYGYTF.

The gene calls are TRBV4-1 and TRBJ2-2; no definite D call. The CDR3 length is 16 residues. Between the trimmed V and J ends, which lost 0 bases and 4 bases, there was a span of 12 bases. Germline V gene sequence: CDR1 MGHRA, CDR2 YSYEKL. For the CDR3, the DNA is TGCGCCAGCAGCCAAGATGGGCTACTGGGCACCGGGGAGCTGTTTTTT. Translation gives CASSQDGLLGTGELFF.